Following are 8 T cell receptor beta chains from one sample sequenced in a study of monozygotic twins with inflammatory bowel disease. TCRdb re-analyzed the 5' RACE reads; it lists each CDR3 protein once, without DNA. Recorded for this sample: 110,000 to 150,000 distinct CDR3 sequences. Sequencing input: blood. These receptors were obtained from a human donor with ulcerative colitis or Crohn's disease, or a healthy co-twin of an affected twin (not recorded which).

The rearrangement joins TRBV9 to TRBJ2-5; the D call of TRBD1 rests on TCRdb alone, since no DNA is present to check it. This CDR3 has 16 amino acids. The germline CDR1 and CDR2 sequences are SGDLS and YYNGEE. CDR3 residues: CASSVVRGPRPGTQYF.

The chain employs TRBV25-1 and TRBJ2-3; TCRdb's D call, TRBD2, is unchecked because there is no DNA. Germline assignment: CDR1 MGHDK and CDR2 SYGVNS. The CDR3 has 17 residues. CDR3 loop: CASSESRGGRNTDTQYF.

V and J are TRBV5-1 and TRBJ2-7; the D call from TCRdb, TRBD1, cannot be confirmed without DNA. The CDR3 runs to 15 residues. Germline loops: CDR1 SGHRS, CDR2 YFSETQ. CDR3 residues: CASSRTGAESYEQYF.

The V call is TRBV7-8, the J call TRBJ2-7. CDR1 is SGHVS and CDR2 is FQNEAQ in the germline V gene. There are 15 residues in the CDR3. The CDR3 here is CASSLVVSSTYEQYF.

CDR3 sequence: CTSSGTGSTEAFF. The J gene is TRBJ1-1, the V gene TRBV5-1. Germline-derived CDR1 and CDR2 are SGHRS and YFSETQ. CDR3 length: 13 amino acids.

V and J are TRBV5-1 and TRBJ2-7; there is no DNA to check the TCRdb D call of TRBD1. The germline gives CDR1 SGHRS, CDR2 YFSETQ. The CDR3 length is 13 residues. This CDR3 is CASSLGGFYEQYF.

The chain employs TRBV19 and TRBJ2-7; TCRdb indicates TRBD2, and absent DNA this call remains unverified. This CDR3 is 15 amino acids long. From germline, CDR1 is LNHDA and CDR2 SQIVND (reference sequence). CDR3 in amino acids: CASRPGLASSYVQYF. The full variable domain, in which reference TRBV19 and TRBJ2-7 provide the parts outside the CDR3, is DGGITQSPKYLFRKEGQNVTLSCEQNLNHDAMYWYRQDPGQGLRLIYYSQIVNDFQKGDIAEGYSVSREKKESFPLTVTSAQKNPTAFYLCASRPGLASSYVQYFGPGTRLTVT.

The rearrangement links TRBV29-1 to TRBJ1-1; the TCRdb call, TRBD1, lacks DNA for checking. The germline V gene encodes CDR1 SQVTM and CDR2 ANQGSEA. The CDR3 runs 12 residues. CDR3 region: CSVDREGTEAFF.